The 22 T cell receptor beta chains below all came from one sample that was sequenced in a study of shared clonotypes between healthy human individuals (dated by TCRdb to the early 2020s). The library was built by means of the immunoSEQ multiplex PCR assay. TCRdb's version of the immuneACCESS table is confined to in-frame rearrangements and falls short of the full clone set. An unresolved V gene accounts for under half of the shortfall where checked; the remainder is of unknown origin. The sample table contains 2 million to 3 million clones; only one count was recorded for over 85% of them. The ten largest clones capture approximately 0.36% of the sample. Sequencing was done on a sample of naive CD4+ T cells from PBMCs. The cell subset or site label here, explained by the study, means: CD45RA+ positively selected. The receptor set was obtained from a man between 18 and 29 years old in good health. Some clones in this sample may be carry-over from other donors' samples.

The chain combines TRBV9 with TRBJ1-1; D is unresolved. The CDR3 runs 15 residues. Germline CDR1 is SGDLS and CDR2 is YYNGEE. V dropped 4 bases and J dropped 7 bases, with 20 bases sitting between them. CDR3 amino acids: CASSPKPQDGSEAFF. The CDR3 coding sequence is TGTGCCAGCAGCCCCAAACCTCAGGACGGCAGTGAAGCTTTCTTT. The complete variable domain, with remaining parts taken from reference TRBV9 and TRBJ1-1, reads DSGVTQTPKHLITATGQRVTLRCSPRSGDLSVYWYQQSLDQGLQFLIQYYNGEERAKGNILERFSAQQFPDLHSELNLSSLELGDSALYFCASSPKPQDGSEAFFGQGTRLTVV.

CDR3 bases: TGTGCCAGCAGCTCCGCAAGACAGGGGATGACTGAAGCTTTCTTT. Translation gives CASSSARQGMTEAFF. The gene calls are TRBV7-3 and TRBJ1-1; 8 bases align to TRBD1. CDR3 size: 15 residues. Trimming took 4 bases from V and 5 from J; bases not matched to a gene: 9. CDR1 is SGHTA, CDR2 FQGTGA, per germline.

The gene calls are TRBV9 and TRBJ2-3; TRBD1 matches at 11 bases. CDR1 is SGDLS, CDR2 YYNGEE, per germline. This CDR3 is built from 17 residues. The trim removed 0 bases at V and 12 bases at J, leaving 15 bases unmatched. CDR3 in amino acids: CASSVASGTGGDRNQYF. The CDR3 DNA follows: TGTGCCAGCAGCGTAGCTAGTGGGACAGGGGGAGACAGAAACCAGTATTTT.

This rearrangement joins TRBV5-1 to TRBJ2-5; tentatively, D is TRBD2 (6 bases). Germline CDR1 SGHRS, CDR2 YFSETQ. Trimming shortened V by 3 bases and J by 2 bases, and 11 bases separated the two germline ends. The CDR3 has 14 residues. CDR3 residues: CASSSGLIQETQYF. The CDR3 bases are TGCGCCAGCAGCTCGGGACTGATACAAGAGACCCAGTACTTC.

This chain connects TRBV5-1 to TRBJ2-5, with TRBD2 matching over 7 bases. CDR3 length: 15 amino acids. Losses at the gene ends were 3 bases for V and 1 base for J; bases not matched to a gene: 6. Germline-derived CDR1 and CDR2 are SGHRS and YFSETQ. The CDR3 here is CASSYTAGAQETQYF. CDR3 nucleotide sequence: TGCGCCAGCAGCTATACGGCGGGAGCCCAAGAGACCCAGTACTTC.

As concerns this clone: This sample includes further DNA sequences coding for the same CDR3. This sequence joins TRBV5-1 and TRBJ2-1; possibly TRBD1 for D (6 bases). Trimming stripped 3 bases from V and 1 base from J, with 8 bases between. The V gene's germline CDR1 is SGHRS and CDR2 YFSETQ. The CDR3 consists of 14 residues. The CDR3 spells CASSSGQSYNEQFF. CDR3 nucleotides: TGCGCCAGCAGCTCTGGACAGTCCTACAATGAGCAGTTCTTC.

V and J are TRBV27 and TRBJ2-1, with TRBD1 matching 7 bases. The CDR3 is 19 amino acids. Germline lookup yields CDR1 MNHEY and CDR2 SMNVEV (reference sequence). The ends lost 6 bases at V and 3 bases at J; junction bases unmatched: 20. Written as DNA, the CDR3 is TGTGCCAGCAGCATCCCCAATACGAAGGGGGCTCGGGTCTACAATGAGCAGTTCTTC. Its translation: CASSIPNTKGARVYNEQFF.

Only one count was recorded for this clone. The chain is built from TRBV14 and TRBJ2-1; D could derive from TRBD1 or TRBD2 (5 bases each). Trimming cost V 5 bases and J 4 bases, with 15 bases left between them. Germline lookup yields CDR1 SGHDN and CDR2 FVKESK. The CDR3 loop spans 15 amino acids. The CDR3 loop reads CASSGDHSRYNEQFF. The CDR3 DNA reads as TGTGCCAGCAGCGGGGACCATAGCCGATACAATGAGCAGTTCTTC.

The chain recombines TRBV7-2 with TRBJ1-4, with D possibly TRBD1 on 6 matching bases. Germline values: CDR1 SGHTA, CDR2 FQGNSA. The V and J ends lost 1 base and 5 bases respectively, with 11 bases between them. CDR3 size: 15 residues. The CDR3 sequence is CASSLGRGGNEKLFF. Written as DNA, the CDR3 is TGTGCCAGCAGCTTAGGAAGGGGGGGCAATGAAAAACTGTTTTTT.

The chain is built from TRBV7-2 and TRBJ1-1; the match to TRBD1 covers 7 bases. Germline CDR1 reads SGHTA; CDR2 reads FQGNSA. V shed 5 bases and J 5 bases; nucleotides not matched to a gene: 8. The CDR3 is 14 amino acids. Here the CDR3 DNA reads TGTGCCAGCAGCCCAAGAGACAGGGCGACTGAAGCTTTCTTT. Its translation: CASSPRDRATEAFF.

This chain uses TRBV28 with TRBJ2-4, with 8 bases identical to TRBD2. The CDR3 runs 15 residues. Trimming cost V 5 bases and J 6 bases; bases outside gene matches: 9. The germline gives CDR1 MDHEN, CDR2 SYDVKM. In DNA form, the CDR3 reads TGTGCCAGCAGTCCCACGGGGGGGCGTGGAAACATTCAGTACTTC. Residues: CASSPTGGRGNIQYF.

The chain recombines TRBV27 with TRBJ1-1, with no clear D. CDR3 length: 15 residues. Germline CDR1 is MNHEY and CDR2 is SMNVEV (reference sequence). V lost 2 bases and J 1 base, leaving 11 bases between the germline ends. As DNA, the CDR3 is TGTGCCAGCAGTTTACTTCGGGGTCAGAACACTGAAGCTTTCTTT. It encodes CASSLLRGQNTEAFF.

This chain links TRBV28 with TRBJ1-2; 7 bases are shared with TRBD1. Germline CDR1 MDHEN, CDR2 SYDVKM. The J segment lost 4 bases and the V segment lost 4 bases, leaving 24 bases of the junction unmatched. The CDR3 totals 20 residues. CDR3 amino acids: CASSSPSTGRMGGTVYGYTF. In DNA, the CDR3 is TGTGCCAGCAGTTCCCCGTCGACAGGGAGGATGGGAGGGACCGTCTATGGCTACACCTTC.

The chain employs TRBV5-8 and TRBJ1-2; the D is unclear. CDR1 SGHTS and CDR2 YDEGEE come from the germline V gene. The CDR3 sequence is 17 residues long. Trimming left V 4 bases short and J 2 bases short, with 21 bases between. This CDR3 is CASSPRPRLRLNYGYTF. As DNA, the CDR3 is TGTGCCAGCAGCCCCCGCCCCCGGTTGAGGCTGAACTATGGCTACACCTTC. Supplemented by reference TRBV5-8 and TRBJ1-2, the full variable domain reads EAGVTQSPTHLIKTRGQQATLRCSPISGHTSVYWYQQALGLGLQFLLWYDEGEERNRGNFPPRFSGRQFPNYSSELNVNALELEDSALYLCASSPRPRLRLNYGYTFGSGTRLTVV.

The gene calls are TRBV4-1 and TRBJ2-1, with 8 bases matching TRBD1. The CDR3 spans 16 residues. V was clipped by 4 bases and J by 4 bases; unmatched bases: 9. Germline V gene lookup returns CDR1 MGHRA and CDR2 YSYEKL. In DNA form, the CDR3 reads TGCGCCAGCAGCCCGAACGACAGGGGACAATACAATGAGCAGTTCTTC. It yields the protein CASSPNDRGQYNEQFF.

The table lists this clone with a count of one. The genes are TRBV19 and TRBJ2-7; D gene uncertain. The CDR3 spans 13 residues. Germline V CDR1 and CDR2: LNHDA, SQIVND (reference sequence). V was clipped by 11 bases and J by 0 bases, with 14 bases between them. The CDR3: CAPVPTSSYEQYF. The CDR3 bases are TGTGCCCCCGTCCCAACGAGCTCCTACGAGCAGTACTTC.

Written as DNA, the CDR3 is TGTGCCAGCACCCGAAAGGACAGGGGGGGCACAGATACGCAGTATTTT. Translating it yields CASTRKDRGGTDTQYF. The chain joins TRBV25-1 to TRBJ2-3; TRBD1 aligns across 10 bases. Germline V CDR1 and CDR2: MGHDK, SYGVNS. J lost 1 base, V lost 7 bases, and 8 bases had no gene match. This CDR3 is 16 amino acids long.

This clone appeared a single time. The V call is TRBV5-1, the J call TRBJ2-1; D might be TRBD1 or TRBD2, each matching 6 bases. This CDR3 contains 14 residues. V dropped 0 bases and J dropped 8 bases, with 12 bases sitting between them. Germline V gene sequence: CDR1 SGHRS, CDR2 YFSETQ. The CDR3 DNA reads as TGCGCCAGCAGCTTGGGAAAGGGGGGTTATGAGCAGTTCTTC. Its protein product is CASSLGKGGYEQFF.

The V and J genes are TRBV5-1 and TRBJ2-3; maybe TRBD1 (6 bases). Looked up from germline, CDR1 is SGHRS and CDR2 is YFSETQ. The CDR3 consists of 14 residues. V shed 0 bases and J shed 11 bases, with 16 bases lying between them. The CDR3 region is CASSLDWTVKGQYF. CDR3 DNA sequence: TGCGCCAGCAGCTTGGATTGGACAGTGAAGGGGCAGTATTTT.

This chain uses TRBV6-1 with TRBJ1-1; TRBD1 is a possible D gene (6 bases). CDR1 is MNHNS and CDR2 is SASEGT in the germline V gene. Trimming removed 6 bases from V and 4 bases from J, with 15 bases in between. This CDR3 spans 14 amino acids. For the CDR3, the DNA is TGTGCCAGCAGAATACAGGGTGGAAGCACTGAAGCTTTCTTT. The encoded protein is CASRIQGGSTEAFF.

The chain has TRBV29-1 and TRBJ1-1; no firm D call. V was trimmed by 0 bases and J by 7 bases, leaving 9 bases between them. This CDR3 is 12 amino acids long. Germline loops: CDR1 SQVTM, CDR2 ANQGSEA. Here the CDR3 reads CSVEDIPGEAFF. In DNA form, the CDR3 reads TGCAGCGTTGAAGATATTCCCGGTGAAGCTTTCTTT.

The chain is built from TRBV28 and TRBJ2-6; no definite D call. The ends were cut back, 4 bases at V and 9 bases at J, with 4 bases in the middle. The germline gives CDR1 MDHEN, CDR2 SYDVKM. The CDR3 spans 11 residues. This CDR3 reads CASSSGNVLTF. For the CDR3, the DNA is TGTGCCAGCAGTTCGGGCAACGTCCTGACTTTC.